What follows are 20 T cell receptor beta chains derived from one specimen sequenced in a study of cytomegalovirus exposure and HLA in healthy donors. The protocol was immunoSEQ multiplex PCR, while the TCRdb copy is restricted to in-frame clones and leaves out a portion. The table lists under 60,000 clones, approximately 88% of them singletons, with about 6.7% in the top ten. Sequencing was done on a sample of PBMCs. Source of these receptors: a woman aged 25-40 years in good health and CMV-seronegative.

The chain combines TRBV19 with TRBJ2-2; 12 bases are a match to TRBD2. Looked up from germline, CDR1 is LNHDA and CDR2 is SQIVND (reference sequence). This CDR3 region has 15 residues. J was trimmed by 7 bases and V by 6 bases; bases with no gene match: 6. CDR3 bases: TGTGCCAGTAGGCCTCTAGCGGGAGGGCACGGGGAGCTGTTTTTT. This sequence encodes CASRPLAGGHGELFF.

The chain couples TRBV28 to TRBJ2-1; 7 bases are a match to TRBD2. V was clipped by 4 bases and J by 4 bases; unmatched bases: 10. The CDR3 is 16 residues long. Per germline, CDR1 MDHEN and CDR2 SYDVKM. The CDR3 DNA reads TGTGCCAGCAGTTCGGGCACGTCGGGGGGATACAATGAGCAGTTCTTC. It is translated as CASSSGTSGGYNEQFF.

The CDR3 protein is CASTSGLAPSYEQYF. The CDR3 bases are TGCGCCAGCACCTCTGGCCTAGCGCCATCCTACGAGCAGTACTTC. The chain is built from TRBV5-1 and TRBJ2-7, with D tentatively TRBD2 (6 bases). Looked up from germline, CDR1 is SGHRS and CDR2 is YFSETQ. V lost 6 bases and J 1 base, leaving 17 bases between the germline ends. The CDR3 loop spans 15 amino acids.

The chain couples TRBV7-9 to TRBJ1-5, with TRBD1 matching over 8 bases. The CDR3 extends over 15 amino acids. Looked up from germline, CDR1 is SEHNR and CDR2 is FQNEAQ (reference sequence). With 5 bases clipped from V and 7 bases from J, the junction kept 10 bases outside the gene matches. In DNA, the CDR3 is TGTGCCAGCAGCACGTCGACAGGGGCTTCCCAGCCCCAGCATTTT. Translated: CASSTSTGASQPQHF.

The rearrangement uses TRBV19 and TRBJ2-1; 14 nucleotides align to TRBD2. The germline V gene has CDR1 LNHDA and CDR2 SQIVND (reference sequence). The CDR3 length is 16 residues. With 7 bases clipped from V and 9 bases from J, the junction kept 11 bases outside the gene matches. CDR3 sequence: CASIPRLAGGRVEQFF. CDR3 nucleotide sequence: TGTGCCAGTATTCCTAGACTAGCGGGAGGGCGGGTTGAGCAGTTCTTC.

The CDR3 DNA sequence: TGTGCCAGCAGCCGCGGACTAGCGGGATTAGAGACCCAGTACTTC. Residues: CASSRGLAGLETQYF. The rearrangement uses TRBV28 and TRBJ2-5, with TRBD2 matching over 12 bases. The germline gives CDR1 MDHEN, CDR2 SYDVKM. CDR3 length: 15 residues. V lost 6 bases to trimming and J lost 4 bases; unmatched junction nucleotides: 6. The full variable domain, with the rest looked up from reference TRBV28 and TRBJ2-5, is DVKVTQSSRYLVKRTGEKVFLECVQDMDHENMFWYRQDPGLGLRLIYFSYDVKMKEKGDIPEGYSVSREKKERFSLILESASTNQTSMYLCASSRGLAGLETQYFGPGTRLLVL.

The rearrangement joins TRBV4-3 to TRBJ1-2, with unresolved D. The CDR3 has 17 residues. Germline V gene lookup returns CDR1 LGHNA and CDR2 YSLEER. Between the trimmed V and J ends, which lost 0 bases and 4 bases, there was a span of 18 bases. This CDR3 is CASSQDLLGPGFYGYTF. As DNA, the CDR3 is TGCGCCAGCAGCCAAGACCTACTCGGGCCGGGGTTCTATGGCTACACCTTC.

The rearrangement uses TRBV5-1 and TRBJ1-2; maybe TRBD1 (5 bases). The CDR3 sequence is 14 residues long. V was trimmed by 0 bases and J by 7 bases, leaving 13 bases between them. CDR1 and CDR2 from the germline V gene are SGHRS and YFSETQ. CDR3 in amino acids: CASSLADTGLGYTF. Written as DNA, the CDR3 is TGCGCCAGCAGCTTGGCGGACACGGGACTTGGCTACACCTTC.

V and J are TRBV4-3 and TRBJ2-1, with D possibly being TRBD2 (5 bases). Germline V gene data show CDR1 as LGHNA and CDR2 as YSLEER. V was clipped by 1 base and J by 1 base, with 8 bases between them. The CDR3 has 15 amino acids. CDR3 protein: CASSQAGLSYNEQFF. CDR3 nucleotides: TGCGCCAGCAGCCAAGCGGGGTTATCCTACAATGAGCAGTTCTTC.

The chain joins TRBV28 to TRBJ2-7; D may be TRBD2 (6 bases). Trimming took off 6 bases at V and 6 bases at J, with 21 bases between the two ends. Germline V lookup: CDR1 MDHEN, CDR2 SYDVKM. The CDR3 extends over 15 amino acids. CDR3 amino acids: CASSRSEAGPGEQYF. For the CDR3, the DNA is TGTGCCAGCAGCCGAAGTGAGGCGGGGCCTGGCGAGCAGTACTTC.

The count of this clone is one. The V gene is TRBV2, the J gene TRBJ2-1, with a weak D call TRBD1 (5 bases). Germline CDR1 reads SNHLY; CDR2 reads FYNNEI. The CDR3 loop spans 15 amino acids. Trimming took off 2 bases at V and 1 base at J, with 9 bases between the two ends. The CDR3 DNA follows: TGTGCCAGCAGTGAACAACAGGCTTCCTACAATGAGCAGTTCTTC. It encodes CASSEQQASYNEQFF.

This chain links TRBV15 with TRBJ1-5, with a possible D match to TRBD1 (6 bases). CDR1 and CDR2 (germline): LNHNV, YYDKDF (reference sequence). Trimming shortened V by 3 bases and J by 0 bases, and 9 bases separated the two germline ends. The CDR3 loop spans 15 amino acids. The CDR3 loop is CATSSYRDSNQPQHF. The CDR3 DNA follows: TGTGCCACCAGCAGTTACAGGGATAGCAATCAGCCCCAGCATTTT.

The CDR3 bases are TGTGCCAGCAGTGAAGAGGGGCTCCAAGAGACCCAGTACTTC. This encodes CASSEEGLQETQYF. This sequence joins TRBV6-1 and TRBJ2-5; perhaps TRBD1 as D (5 bases). V gave up 1 base and J gave up 1 base, with 7 bases separating them. Germline-derived CDR1 and CDR2 are MNHNS and SASEGT. This CDR3 has 14 amino acids.

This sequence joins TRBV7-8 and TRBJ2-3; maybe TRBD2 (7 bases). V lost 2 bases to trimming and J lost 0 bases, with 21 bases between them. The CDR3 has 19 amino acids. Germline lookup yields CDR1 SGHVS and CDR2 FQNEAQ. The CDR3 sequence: CASSLKSGGLAASTDTQYF. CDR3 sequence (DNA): TGTGCCAGCAGCTTAAAGTCTGGGGGGCTAGCGGCTAGCACAGATACGCAGTATTTT.

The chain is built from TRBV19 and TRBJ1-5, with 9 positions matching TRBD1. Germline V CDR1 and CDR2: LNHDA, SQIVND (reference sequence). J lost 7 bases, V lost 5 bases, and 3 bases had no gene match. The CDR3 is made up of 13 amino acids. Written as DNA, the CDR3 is TGTGCCAGTAGTGTGACAGGGGGGCAGCCCCAGCATTTT. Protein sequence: CASSVTGGQPQHF.

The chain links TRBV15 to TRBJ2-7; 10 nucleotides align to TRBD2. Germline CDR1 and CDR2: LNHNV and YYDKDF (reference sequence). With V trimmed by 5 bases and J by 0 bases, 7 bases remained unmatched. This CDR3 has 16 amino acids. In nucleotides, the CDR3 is TGTGCCACCAGCGTGGGACTAGCGTGGAGCTCCTACGAGCAGTACTTC. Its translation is CATSVGLAWSSYEQYF. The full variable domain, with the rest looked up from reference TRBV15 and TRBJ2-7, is DAMVIQNPRYQVTQFGKPVTLSCSQTLNHNVMYWYQQKSSQAPKLLFHYYDKDFNNEADTPDNFQSRRPNTSFCFLDIRSPGLGDTAMYLCATSVGLAWSSYEQYFGPGTRLTVT.

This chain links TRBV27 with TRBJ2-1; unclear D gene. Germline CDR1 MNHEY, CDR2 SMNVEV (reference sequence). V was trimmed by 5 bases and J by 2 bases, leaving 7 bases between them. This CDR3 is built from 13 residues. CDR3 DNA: TGTGCCAGCAGTCCCAGTCCCTACAATGAGCAGTTCTTC. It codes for CASSPSPYNEQFF.

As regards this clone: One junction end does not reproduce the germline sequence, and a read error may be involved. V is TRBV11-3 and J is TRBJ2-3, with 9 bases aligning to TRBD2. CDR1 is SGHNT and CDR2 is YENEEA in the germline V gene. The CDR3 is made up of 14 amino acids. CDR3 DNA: TGCGCCAGCAGCTTAGCGGGGGGCACAGATACGCAGTATTTT. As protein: CASSLAGGTDTQYF.

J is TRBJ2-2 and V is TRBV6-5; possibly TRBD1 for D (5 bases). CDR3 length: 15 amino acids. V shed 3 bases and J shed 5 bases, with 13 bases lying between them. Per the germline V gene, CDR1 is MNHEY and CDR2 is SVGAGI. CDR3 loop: CASSYNPGRTGELFF. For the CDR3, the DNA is TGTGCCAGCAGTTATAACCCAGGGCGGACCGGGGAGCTGTTTTTT.

In nucleotides, the CDR3 is TGCGCCAGCAGCCGAACAACGGGCGGGAGAGCCCCCAATGAGCAGTTCTTC. This encodes CASSRTTGGRAPNEQFF. The chain recombines TRBV4-1 with TRBJ2-1, with 7 bases identical to TRBD2. Germline V gene sequence: CDR1 MGHRA, CDR2 YSYEKL. The trim removed 4 bases at V and 6 bases at J, leaving 15 bases unmatched. The CDR3 is made up of 17 amino acids.